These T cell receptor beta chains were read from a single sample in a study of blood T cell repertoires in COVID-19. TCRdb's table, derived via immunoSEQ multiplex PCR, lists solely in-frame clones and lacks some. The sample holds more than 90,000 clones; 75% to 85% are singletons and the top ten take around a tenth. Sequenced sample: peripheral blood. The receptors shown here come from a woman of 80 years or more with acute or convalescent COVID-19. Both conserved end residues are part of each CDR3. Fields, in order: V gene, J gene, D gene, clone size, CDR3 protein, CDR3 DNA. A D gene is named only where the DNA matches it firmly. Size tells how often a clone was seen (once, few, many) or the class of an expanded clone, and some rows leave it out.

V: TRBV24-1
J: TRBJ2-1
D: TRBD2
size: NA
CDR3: CATSDAGTSSYNEQFF
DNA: TGTGCCACCAGTGATGCCGGGACTAGCTCCTACAATGAGCAGTTCTTC

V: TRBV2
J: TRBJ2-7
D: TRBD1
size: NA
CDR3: CASSGIRGLYEQYF
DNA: TGTGCCAGCAGTGGGATTAGGGGGCTCTACGAGCAGTACTTC

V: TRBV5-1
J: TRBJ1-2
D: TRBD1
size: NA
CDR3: CASSSVRLTGSGDGYTF
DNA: TGCGCCAGCAGCTCCGTTCGCCTGACAGGGTCGGGCGATGGCTACACCTTC

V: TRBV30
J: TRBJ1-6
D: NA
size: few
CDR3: CAWKKESSYNSPLHF
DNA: TGTGCCTGGAAGAAGGAGAGCTCCTATAATTCACCCCTCCACTTT

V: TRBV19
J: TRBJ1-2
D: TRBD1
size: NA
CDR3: CASRTGVNYGYTF
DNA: TGTGCCAGTCGGACAGGGGTTAACTATGGCTACACCTTC

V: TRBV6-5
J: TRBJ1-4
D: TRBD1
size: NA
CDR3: CASSYVRDSNEKLFF
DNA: TGTGCCAGCAGTTACGTCCGGGACAGTAATGAAAAACTGTTTTTT

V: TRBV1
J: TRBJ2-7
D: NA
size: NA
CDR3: CTSSQDRGASYEQYF
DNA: TGCACCAGCAGCCAAGATCGGGGGGCCTCCTACGAGCAGTACTTC

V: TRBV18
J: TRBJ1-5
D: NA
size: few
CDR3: CASSLGTPYSNQPQHF
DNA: TGTGCCAGCTCACTAGGGACACCTTATAGCAATCAGCCCCAGCATTTT

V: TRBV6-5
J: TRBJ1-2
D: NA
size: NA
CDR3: CASSTQAGARGYTF
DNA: TGTGCCAGCAGTACTCAGGCGGGGGCGCGTGGCTACACCTTC

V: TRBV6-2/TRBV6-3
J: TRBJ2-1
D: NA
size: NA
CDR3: CASSSPSAGLYNEQFF
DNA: TGTGCCAGCAGTTCCCCGTCTGCGGGGCTCTACAATGAGCAGTTCTTC

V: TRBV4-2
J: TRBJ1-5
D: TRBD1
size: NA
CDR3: CASSQSTGTGNQPQHF
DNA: TGTGCCAGCAGCCAGTCGACAGGGACGGGCAATCAGCCCCAGCATTTT

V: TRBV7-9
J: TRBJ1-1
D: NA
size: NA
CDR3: CASSFGQIPNTEAFF
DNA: TGTGCCAGCAGCTTTGGACAGATCCCGAACACTGAAGCTTTCTTT

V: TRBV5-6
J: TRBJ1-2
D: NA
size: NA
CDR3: CASSLGWRGYGYTF
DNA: TGTGCCAGCAGCTTGGGGTGGCGAGGCTATGGCTACACCTTC

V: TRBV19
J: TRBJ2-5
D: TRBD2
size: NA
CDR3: CASKRLGRGAETQYF
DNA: TGTGCCAGTAAACGGCTGGGGCGGGGGGCAGAGACCCAGTACTTC

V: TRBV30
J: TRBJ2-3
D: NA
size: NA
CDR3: CAWSLRDTQYF
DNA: TGTGCCTGGAGTCTGAGGGATACGCAGTATTTT

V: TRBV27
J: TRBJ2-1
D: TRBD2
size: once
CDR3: CASSRGGRDEQFF
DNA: TGTGCCAGCAGTAGAGGCGGGAGGGATGAGCAGTTCTTC

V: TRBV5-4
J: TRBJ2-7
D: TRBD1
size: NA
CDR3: CASSRPGTVYEQYF
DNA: TGTGCCAGCAGCCGACCAGGGACAGTCTACGAGCAGTACTTC

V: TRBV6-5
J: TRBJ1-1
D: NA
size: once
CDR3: CASKSVGRDTEAFF
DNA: TGTGCCAGCAAGTCGGTGGGGAGAGACACTGAAGCTTTCTTT

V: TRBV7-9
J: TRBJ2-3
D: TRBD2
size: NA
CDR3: CASGRGGPRDTQYF
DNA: TGTGCCAGCGGGAGGGGTGGACCCCGGGATACGCAGTATTTT

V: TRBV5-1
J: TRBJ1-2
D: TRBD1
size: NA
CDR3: CASSLGTAYGYTF
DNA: TGCGCCAGCAGCCTAGGGACAGCCTATGGCTACACCTTC

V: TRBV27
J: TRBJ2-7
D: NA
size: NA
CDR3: CASRPDSSEQYF
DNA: TGTGCCAGCAGACCAGACTCATCTGAGCAGTACTTC

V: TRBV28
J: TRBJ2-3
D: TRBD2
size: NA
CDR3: CASTLSGRGADTQYF
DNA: TGTGCCAGCACCCTTAGCGGGAGAGGGGCGGATACGCAGTATTTT

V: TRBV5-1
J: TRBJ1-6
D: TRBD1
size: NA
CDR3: CASEEGAYNSPLHF
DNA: TGCGCCAGCGAAGAGGGGGCTTACAATTCACCCCTCCACTTT

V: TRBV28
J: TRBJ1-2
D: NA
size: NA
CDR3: CASSFNRYGYTF
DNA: TGTGCCAGCAGTTTTAATCGCTATGGCTACACCTTC

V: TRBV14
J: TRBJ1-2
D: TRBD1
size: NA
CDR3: CASSLSGQGSYGYTF
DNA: TGTGCCAGCAGCCTTTCGGGACAGGGGTCGTATGGCTACACCTTC

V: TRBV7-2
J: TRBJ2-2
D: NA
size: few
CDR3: CASSRETNTGELFF
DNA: TGTGCCAGCAGTCGAGAGACGAACACCGGGGAGCTGTTTTTT

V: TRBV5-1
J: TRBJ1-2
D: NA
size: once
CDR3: CASSVDREANYGYTF
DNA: TGCGCCAGCAGCGTTGACCGGGAGGCTAACTATGGCTACACCTTC

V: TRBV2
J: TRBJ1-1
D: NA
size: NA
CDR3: CASSFRTDTEAFF
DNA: TGTGCCAGCAGTTTTAGGACAGACACTGAAGCTTTCTTT

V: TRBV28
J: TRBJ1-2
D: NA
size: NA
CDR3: CASNGAVGYTF
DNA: TGTGCCAGCAATGGGGCAGTTGGCTACACCTTC

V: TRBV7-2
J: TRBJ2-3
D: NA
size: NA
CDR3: CASSLDGVLTQYF
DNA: TGTGCCAGCAGCTTAGATGGAGTTTTAACGCAGTATTTT

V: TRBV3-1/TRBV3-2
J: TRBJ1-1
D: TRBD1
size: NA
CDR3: CASSQDHQGDTEAFF
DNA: TGTGCCAGCAGCCAAGATCATCAGGGGGACACTGAAGCTTTCTTT

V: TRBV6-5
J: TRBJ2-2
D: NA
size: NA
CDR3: CASSYNGGNTGELFF
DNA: TGTGCCAGCAGTTACAATGGCGGGAACACCGGGGAGCTGTTTTTT

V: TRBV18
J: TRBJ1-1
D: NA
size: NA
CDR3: CASSPGEAGEAFF
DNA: TGTGCCAGCTCACCGGGGGAGGCCGGTGAAGCTTTCTTT

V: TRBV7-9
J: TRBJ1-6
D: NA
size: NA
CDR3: CASSLEHPSSPLHF
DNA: TGTGCCAGCAGCTTAGAACACCCCAGTTCACCCCTCCACTTT

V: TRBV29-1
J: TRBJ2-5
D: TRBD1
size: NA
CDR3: CSVEDGGTGIQETQYF
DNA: TGCAGCGTTGAAGATGGCGGGACAGGAATTCAAGAGACCCAGTACTTC

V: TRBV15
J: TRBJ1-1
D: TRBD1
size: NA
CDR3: CATSRGAGGGRTEAFF
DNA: TGTGCCACCAGCCGTGGGGCAGGGGGCGGCCGGACTGAAGCTTTCTTT

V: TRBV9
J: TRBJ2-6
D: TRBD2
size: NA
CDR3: CASSLGLAGFNGANVLTF
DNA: TGTGCCAGCAGCCTCGGACTAGCGGGGTTCAATGGGGCCAACGTCCTGACTTTC

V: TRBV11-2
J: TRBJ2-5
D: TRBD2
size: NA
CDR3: CASSPTRLAGQETQYF
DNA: TGTGCCAGCAGCCCTACCAGACTAGCGGGACAAGAGACCCAGTACTTC

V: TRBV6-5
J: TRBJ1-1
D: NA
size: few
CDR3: CASSLVSNAGLAFF
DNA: TGTGCCAGCAGCCTAGTCTCGAATGCAGGGTTAGCTTTCTTT

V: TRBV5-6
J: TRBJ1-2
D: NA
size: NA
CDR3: CASSLSYGYTF
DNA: TGTGCCAGCAGTCTTAGCTATGGCTACACCTTC

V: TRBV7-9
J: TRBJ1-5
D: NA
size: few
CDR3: CASSGGLDNQPQHF
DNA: TGTGCCAGCAGCGGGGGACTGGATAATCAGCCCCAGCATTTT

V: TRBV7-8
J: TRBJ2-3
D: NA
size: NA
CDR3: CASSLGRNRLTDTQYF
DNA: TGTGCCAGCAGCTTAGGGCGGAATAGACTCACAGATACGCAGTATTTT